This T cell receptor beta chain was sequenced in a study of T-cell reconstitution after alpha-beta-depleted transplantation in children. Unique molecular identifiers were used in preparing the TCRbeta library. Using its own MiXCR run on the PCR reads, TCRdb lists one record per CDR3 protein. The table includes about 610,000 distinct CDR3 sequences, approximately 10% detected once. Sequenced here: PBMCs from the stem cell graft donor, sampled from the stem cell graft. The sequence derives from a human donor who donated a stem cell graft to a child with acute myeloid leukemia.

The CDR3 loop is CASSQVQSEQYF. For the CDR3, the DNA is TGTGCCAGCAGCCAAGTTCAAAGCGAGCAGTACTTC. This rearrangement joins TRBV3-1 to TRBJ2-7; D gene ambiguous. The CDR3 runs to 12 residues. The germline CDR1 and CDR2 sequences are LGHDT and YNNKEL (reference sequence). The ends were cut back, 1 base at V and 6 bases at J, with 7 bases in the middle.